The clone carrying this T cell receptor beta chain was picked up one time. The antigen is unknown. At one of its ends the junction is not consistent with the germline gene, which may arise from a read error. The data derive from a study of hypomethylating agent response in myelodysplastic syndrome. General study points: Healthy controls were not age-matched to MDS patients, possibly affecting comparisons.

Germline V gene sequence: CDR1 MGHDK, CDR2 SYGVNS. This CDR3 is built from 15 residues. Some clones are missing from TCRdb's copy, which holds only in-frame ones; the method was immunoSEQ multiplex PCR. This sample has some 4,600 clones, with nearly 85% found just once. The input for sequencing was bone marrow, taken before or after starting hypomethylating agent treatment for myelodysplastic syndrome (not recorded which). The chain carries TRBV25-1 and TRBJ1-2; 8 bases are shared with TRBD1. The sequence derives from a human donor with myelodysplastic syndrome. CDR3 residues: CASSSKGGTGYDYTF. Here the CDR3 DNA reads TGTGCCAGCAGCTCAAAAGGGGGGACAGGCTATGACTACACCTTC.